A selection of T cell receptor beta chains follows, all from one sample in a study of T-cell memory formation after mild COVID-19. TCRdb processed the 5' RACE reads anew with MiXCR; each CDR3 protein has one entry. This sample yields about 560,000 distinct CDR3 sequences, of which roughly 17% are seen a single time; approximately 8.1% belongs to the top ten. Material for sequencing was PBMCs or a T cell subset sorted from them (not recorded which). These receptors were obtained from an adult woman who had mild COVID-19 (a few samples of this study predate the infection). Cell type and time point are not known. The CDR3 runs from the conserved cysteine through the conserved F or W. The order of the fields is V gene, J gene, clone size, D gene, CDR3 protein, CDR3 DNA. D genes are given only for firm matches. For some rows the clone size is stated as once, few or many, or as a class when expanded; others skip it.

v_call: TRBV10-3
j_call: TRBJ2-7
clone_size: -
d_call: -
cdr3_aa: CAISAIASYEQYF
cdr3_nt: TGTGCCATCAGTGCCATCGCTTCCTACGAGCAGTACTTC

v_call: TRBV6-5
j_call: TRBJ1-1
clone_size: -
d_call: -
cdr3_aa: CASRSSGAGNTEAFF
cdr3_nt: TGTGCCAGCAGATCTTCAGGGGCCGGGAACACTGAAGCTTTCTTT

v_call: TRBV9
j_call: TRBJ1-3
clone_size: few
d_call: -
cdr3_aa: CASSDQGTGNTIYF
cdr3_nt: TGTGCCAGCAGCGACCAGGGGACTGGAAACACCATATATTTT

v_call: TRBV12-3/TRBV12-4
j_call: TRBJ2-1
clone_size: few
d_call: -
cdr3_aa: CASSLFGLNNEQFF
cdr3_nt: TGTGCCAGCAGTCTATTCGGACTCAACAATGAGCAGTTCTTC

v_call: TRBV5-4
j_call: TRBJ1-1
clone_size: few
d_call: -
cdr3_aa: CASRGGTMNTEAFF
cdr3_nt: TGTGCCAGCAGGGGGGGAACCATGAACACTGAAGCTTTCTTT

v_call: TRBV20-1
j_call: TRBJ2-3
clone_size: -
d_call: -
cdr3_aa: CSARTSVGSADHTQYF
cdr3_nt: TGCAGTGCTAGAACCTCCGTAGGCTCGGCGGATCATACGCAGTATTTT

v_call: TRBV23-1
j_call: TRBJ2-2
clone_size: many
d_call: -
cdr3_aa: CASSQSSRFSEQNTGELFF
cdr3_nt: TGCGCCAGCAGTCAATCTAGTAGATTTTCGGAGCAGAACACCGGGGAGCTGTTTTTT

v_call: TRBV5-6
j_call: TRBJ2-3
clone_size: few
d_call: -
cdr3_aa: CASSLWGRRTDTQYF
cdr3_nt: TGTGCCAGCAGCTTGTGGGGCAGACGCACAGATACGCAGTATTTT

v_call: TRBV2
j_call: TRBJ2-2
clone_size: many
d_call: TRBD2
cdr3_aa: CASSASGRQTGELFF
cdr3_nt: TGTGCCAGCAGTGCTAGCGGGAGGCAAACCGGGGAGCTGTTTTTT

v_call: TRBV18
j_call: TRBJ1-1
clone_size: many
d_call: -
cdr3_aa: CASSPVGAMNTEAFF
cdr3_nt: TGTGCCAGCTCACCGGTGGGAGCGATGAACACTGAAGCTTTCTTT